Each of the 27 T cell receptor beta chains below was sequenced from the same sample in a study of CD8 T cells in ankylosing spondylitis. TCRdb reanalysed the 5' RACE reads using MiXCR and keeps one entry per CDR3 protein. Of under 300,000 distinct CDR3 sequences listed, approximately 12% were seen once; the top ten hold around 7%. The material sequenced was blood, either unsorted or a sorted T cell fraction (not recorded which). The receptors were gathered from a male donor with ankylosing spondylitis or in good health (not recorded which).

This clonotype showed up just a few times. The chain employs TRBV12-3 or TRBV12-4 and TRBJ1-2, with D tentatively TRBD1 (6 bases). V was trimmed by 6 bases and J by 8 bases, leaving 16 bases between them. This CDR3 has 13 residues. The CDR3: CASSLGQFPGYTF. The DNA for the CDR3 is TGTGCCAGCAGCCTCGGACAGTTCCCCGGCTACACCTTC.

This clonotype was recorded at least ten times. The rearrangement joins TRBV5-1 to TRBJ2-3; no reliable D call. Germline CDR1 SGHRS, CDR2 YFSETQ. The V and J ends lost 0 bases and 3 bases respectively, with 11 bases between them. CDR3 length equals 15 residues. The CDR3 nucleotides read TGCGCCAGCAGCTTGGTGAGGTCTGATACAGATACGCAGTATTTT. Translating gives CASSLVRSDTDTQYF.

This clonotype was detected many times. The chain combines TRBV20-1 with TRBJ2-5; maybe TRBD2 (6 bases). This CDR3 is 11 amino acids long. Trimming stripped 3 bases from V and 7 bases from J, with 9 bases between. The V gene's germline CDR1 is DFQATT and CDR2 SNEGSKA (reference sequence). CDR3 nucleotide sequence: TGCAGTGCTAGGACTAGTGGGACCCAGTACTTC. This translates into CSARTSGTQYF.

This clonotype was counted many times. The chain links TRBV5-1 to TRBJ1-1, with D tentatively TRBD1 (5 bases). Looked up from germline, CDR1 is SGHRS and CDR2 is YFSETQ. V was shortened by 4 bases and J by 3 bases, with 13 bases between the two germline ends. This CDR3 comprises 14 residues. The DNA for the CDR3 is TGCGCCAGCAGCCCCTCCGGAGGGGACACTGAAGCTTTCTTT. It is translated as CASSPSGGDTEAFF.

This clonotype showed up just a few times. CDR3 DNA sequence: TGTGCCAGCAGCCCCTCCCCTTTAGCCAAAAACATTCAGTACTTC. It yields the protein CASSPSPLAKNIQYF. The chain employs TRBV3-1 and TRBJ2-4; D is unclear. Germline loops: CDR1 LGHDT, CDR2 YNNKEL (reference sequence). Between the trimmed V and J ends, which lost 4 bases and 0 bases, there was a span of 10 bases. The CDR3 has 15 residues.

This clonotype was observed a single time. V and J are TRBV20-1 and TRBJ2-6; 7 bases are a match to TRBD1. Germline V lookup: CDR1 DFQATT, CDR2 SNEGSKA (reference sequence). Trimming took 6 bases from V and 0 from J; bases not matched to a gene: 17. This CDR3 spans 19 amino acids. The CDR3 region is CSAQAPGSGTASGANVLTF. CDR3 coding DNA: TGCAGTGCCCAGGCTCCGGGCTCCGGGACAGCCTCTGGGGCCAACGTCCTGACTTTC.

This clonotype was seen repeatedly, ten times or more. The CDR3 reads CASSWTAQDAQYF. As DNA, the CDR3 is TGCGCCAGCAGCTGGACCGCCCAGGATGCCCAGTACTTC. J is TRBJ2-5 and V is TRBV5-1, with D unresolved. CDR1 and CDR2 (germline): SGHRS, YFSETQ. There are 13 residues in the CDR3. Trimming took 3 bases from V and 9 from J, leaving 15 bases between them. Full variable domain (missing parts from reference TRBV5-1 and TRBJ2-5): KAGVTQTPRYLIKTRGQQVTLSCSPISGHRSVSWYQQTPGQGLQFLFEYFSETQRNKGNFPGRFSGRQFSNSRSEMNVSTLELGDSALYLCASSWTAQDAQYFGPGTRLLVL.

The V gene is TRBV5-1, the J gene TRBJ2-1; D is undetermined. The CDR3 has 15 amino acids. Germline-derived CDR1 and CDR2 are SGHRS and YFSETQ. The germline V and J ends were trimmed by 4 bases and 0 bases, with 11 bases remaining between them. The CDR3 DNA is TGCGCCAGCAGCCGAGAGACACTCTCCTACAATGAGCAGTTCTTC. The encoded protein is CASSRETLSYNEQFF.

In this sample, this clonotype turned up many times. The V gene is TRBV12-3 or TRBV12-4, the J gene TRBJ1-2; D perhaps matches TRBD1 (6 bases). This CDR3 is built from 15 residues. The ends were cut back, 4 bases at V and 4 bases at J, with 16 bases in the middle. The DNA for the CDR3 is TGTGCCAGCAGTTCCACGACAGGTCCTTCCTATGGCTACACCTTC. This encodes CASSSTTGPSYGYTF.

The sample holds many counts of this clonotype. The gene calls are TRBV5-1 and TRBJ1-2; TRBD1 matches 12 bases. With V trimmed by 2 bases and J by 6 bases, 2 bases remained unmatched. CDR3 length: 14 residues. Germline loops: CDR1 SGHRS, CDR2 YFSETQ. The CDR3 DNA reads TGCGCCAGCAGCTTTGGGACAGGGGGCGATGGCTACACCTTC. The encoded protein is CASSFGTGGDGYTF.

The chain recombines TRBV20-1 with TRBJ2-3; 10 bases are a match to TRBD2. Germline CDR1 DFQATT, CDR2 SNEGSKA (reference sequence). Germline trimming cut 0 bases from V and 2 bases from J; bases unmatched to any gene: 8. The CDR3 consists of 17 residues. Here the CDR3 DNA reads TGCAGTGCTAGAGATTTCGGACTAGCGGACTACACAGATACGCAGTATTTT. It encodes CSARDFGLADYTDTQYF.

The V call is TRBV7-9, the J call TRBJ2-7; possible D gene TRBD1, 5 bases. This CDR3 spans 16 amino acids. Germline V gene data show CDR1 as SEHNR and CDR2 as FQNEAQ (reference sequence). V lost 8 bases and J 9 bases, leaving 29 bases between the germline ends. CDR3 coding DNA: TGTGCCAGCTGTCCCCCCTCCAGACAGTCTCCCTTCGGGCAGTACTTC. Amino acids: CASCPPSRQSPFGQYF.

This clonotype was detected many times. This rearrangement joins TRBV20-1 to TRBJ1-1; TRBD1 might be the D (5 bases). The CDR3 has 10 residues. The germline V gene has CDR1 DFQATT and CDR2 SNEGSKA (reference sequence). The CDR3 region is CGGGNTEAFF. The CDR3 nucleotides are TGCGGGGGGGGGAACACTGAAGCTTTCTTT.

Many counts were recorded for this clonotype. This chain uses TRBV6-5 with TRBJ1-1; TRBD1 is a possible D gene (5 bases). The CDR3 length is 13 residues. V was pared by 2 bases and J by 9 bases, with 13 bases between. The germline CDR1 and CDR2 sequences are MNHEY and SVGAGI. CDR3 amino acids: CASSYRRGGKAFF. For the CDR3, the DNA is TGTGCCAGCAGTTACAGGCGGGGGGGGAAAGCTTTCTTT.

This clonotype was seen just once. CDR3 sequence: CASSSRAGPSTDTQYF. In DNA, the CDR3 is TGTGCCAGCAGCTCTCGGGCGGGACCCTCCACAGATACGCAGTATTTT. V gene TRBV5-5 combines with J gene TRBJ2-3; possible D gene TRBD2, 6 bases. Germline V CDR1 and CDR2: SGHKS, YYEKEE (reference sequence). The V end lost 3 bases, the J end lost 2 bases, and 16 bases lay between the germline ends. The CDR3 extends over 16 amino acids.

In its sample, this clonotype was seen many times. CDR3 coding DNA: TGCGCCAGCAGCTTCGCCAGCGGGAGCAATGAGCAGTTCTTC. This codes for CASSFASGSNEQFF. The J gene is TRBJ2-1, the V gene TRBV5-1, with 8 bases identical to TRBD2. CDR1 and CDR2 (germline): SGHRS, YFSETQ. This CDR3 comprises 14 residues. Trimming cost V 2 bases and J 6 bases; bases outside gene matches: 4. The whole variable domain, filled in from reference TRBV5-1 and TRBJ2-1, reads KAGVTQTPRYLIKTRGQQVTLSCSPISGHRSVSWYQQTPGQGLQFLFEYFSETQRNKGNFPGRFSGRQFSNSRSEMNVSTLELGDSALYLCASSFASGSNEQFFGPGTRLTVL.

The chain has TRBV5-1 and TRBJ2-2; D might be TRBD1 (5 bases). CDR1 is SGHRS and CDR2 is YFSETQ in the germline V gene. The CDR3 runs 14 residues. V lost 4 bases, J lost 4 bases, and 11 bases lay in between. CDR3: CASSLDKTTGELFF. In nucleotides, the CDR3 is TGCGCCAGCAGCCTGGACAAGACCACCGGGGAGCTGTTTTTT.

This clonotype has a count of ten or more. The chain uses TRBV12-3 or TRBV12-4 and TRBJ2-1; D might be TRBD1 or TRBD2, each matching 6 bases. V lost 1 base and J lost 5, with 21 bases in between. This CDR3 contains 18 residues. CDR3 sequence: CASSLDLVGGAFNNEQFF. CDR3 nucleotide sequence: TGTGCCAGCAGTTTAGACCTTGTGGGGGGCGCATTCAACAATGAGCAGTTCTTC.

This clonotype occurred a few times. The chain carries TRBV29-1 and TRBJ1-3; D gene unclear. V was clipped by 6 bases and J by 0 bases, with 12 bases between them. The CDR3 is made up of 14 amino acids. Per germline, CDR1 SQVTM and CDR2 ANQGSEA. The CDR3 reads CSVHLRGSGNTIYF. The DNA of the CDR3 is TGCAGCGTCCACCTGCGGGGCTCTGGAAACACCATATATTTT.

The chain uses TRBV7-2 and TRBJ1-2; D gene unclear. CDR1 and CDR2 (germline): SGHTA, FQGNSA. V was shortened by 2 bases and J by 8 bases, with 15 bases between the two germline ends. The CDR3 extends over 14 amino acids. The CDR3 nucleotides are TGTGCCAGCAGCTTACGGCCCCTGCGCGACGGCTACACCTTC. Translating it yields CASSLRPLRDGYTF.

Ten or more counts support this clonotype. The chain joins TRBV20-1 to TRBJ1-6, with 8 bases aligning to TRBD1. The length of the CDR3 is 14 residues. CDR1 is DFQATT and CDR2 is SNEGSKA in the germline V gene (reference sequence). J lost 9 bases, V lost 0 bases, and 4 bases had no gene match. The CDR3 coding sequence is TGCAGTGCTAGAGAGACAGGGGACGCTTCACCCCTCCACTTT. Translation: CSARETGDASPLHF.

In its sample, this clonotype was seen a few times. The genes are TRBV12-3 or TRBV12-4 and TRBJ2-7; 8 bases line up with TRBD2. The CDR3 runs to 16 residues. The J segment lost 0 bases and the V segment lost 5 bases, leaving 9 bases of the junction unmatched. The CDR3 nucleotides read TGTGCCAGCAGTGCCGGACCGGGGGGGCCCTCCTACGAGCAGTACTTC. This sequence encodes CASSAGPGGPSYEQYF.

In its sample, this clonotype was seen many times. This sequence joins TRBV24-1 and TRBJ1-5, with D tentatively TRBD1 (6 bases). The V end lost 6 bases, the J end lost 4 bases, and 9 bases lay between the germline ends. The CDR3 extends over 13 amino acids. Germline-derived CDR1 and CDR2 are KGHDR and SFDVKD. CDR3 bases: TGTGCCACCAGTCAGGGGCGGAATCAGCCCCAGCATTTT. Its protein is CATSQGRNQPQHF.

At least ten counts were recorded for this clonotype. This chain joins TRBV20-1 and TRBJ2-4; D is uncertain. Germline assignment: CDR1 DFQATT and CDR2 SNEGSKA (reference sequence). V was shortened by 4 bases and J by 0 bases, with 16 bases between the two germline ends. CDR3 length: 16 residues. CDR3 sequence reads: CSAISTGELAKNIQYF. CDR3 in DNA: TGCAGTGCTATCTCAACCGGAGAGTTAGCCAAAAACATTCAGTACTTC.

This clonotype was detected ten times or more. V gene TRBV4-2 combines with J gene TRBJ2-3; D gene ambiguous. Trimming pared 0 bases from V and 3 bases from J, leaving 10 bases between. Germline-derived CDR1 and CDR2 are LGHNA and YNFKEQ. This CDR3 comprises 15 residues. CDR3 in amino acids: CASSQEASRTDTQYF. CDR3 coding DNA: TGTGCCAGCAGCCAAGAGGCGAGCCGGACAGATACGCAGTATTTT.

A few counts support this clonotype. The CDR3 coding sequence is TGTGCCAGCTGCATGCTGGACCGATACAATGAGCAGTTCTTC. Protein: CASCMLDRYNEQFF. The chain links TRBV6-1 to TRBJ2-1; D gene uncertain. Germline-derived CDR1 and CDR2 are MNHNS and SASEGT. V was clipped by 8 bases and J by 4 bases, with 15 bases between them. This CDR3 contains 14 residues.

The CDR3 loop is CASTIRGQAKEQFF. The CDR3 DNA is TGTGCCAGCACCATACGGGGACAGGCCAAAGAGCAGTTCTTC. The chain carries TRBV6-2 or TRBV6-3 and TRBJ2-1; the match to TRBD1 covers 8 bases. The CDR3 runs 14 residues. Germline CDR1 reads MNHEY; CDR2 reads SVGEGT. The ends lost 7 bases at V and 10 bases at J; junction bases unmatched: 12.